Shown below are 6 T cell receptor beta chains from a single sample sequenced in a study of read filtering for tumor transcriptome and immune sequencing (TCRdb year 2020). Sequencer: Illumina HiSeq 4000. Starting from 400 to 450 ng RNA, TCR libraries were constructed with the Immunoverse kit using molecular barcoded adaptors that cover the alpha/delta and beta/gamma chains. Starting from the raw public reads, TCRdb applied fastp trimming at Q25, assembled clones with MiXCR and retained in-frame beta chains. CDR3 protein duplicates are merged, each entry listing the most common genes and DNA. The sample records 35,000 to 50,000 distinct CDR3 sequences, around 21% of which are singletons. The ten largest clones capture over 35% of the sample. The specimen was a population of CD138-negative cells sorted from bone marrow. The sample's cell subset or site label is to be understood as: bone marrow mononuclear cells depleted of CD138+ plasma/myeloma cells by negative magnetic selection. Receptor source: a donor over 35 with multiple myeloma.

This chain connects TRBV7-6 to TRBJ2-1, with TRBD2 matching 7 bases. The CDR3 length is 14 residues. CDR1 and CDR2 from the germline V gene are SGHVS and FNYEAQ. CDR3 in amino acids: CARSLGAGVREQFF. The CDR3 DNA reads TGTGCTCGCAGCTTAGGGGCGGGAGTCAGAGAGCAGTTCTTC.

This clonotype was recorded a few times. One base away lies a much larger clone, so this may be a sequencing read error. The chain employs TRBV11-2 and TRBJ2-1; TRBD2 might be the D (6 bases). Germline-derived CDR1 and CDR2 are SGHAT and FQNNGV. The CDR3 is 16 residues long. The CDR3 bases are TGTGCCAGCAGCCCAAACTCCGGGACTCTCCCCGGTGAGCTGTTCTTC. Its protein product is CASSPNSGTLPGELFF. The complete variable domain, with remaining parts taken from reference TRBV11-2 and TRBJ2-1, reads EAGVAQSPRYKIIEKRQSVAFWCNPISGHATLYWYQQILGQGPKLLIQFQNNGVVDDSQLPKDRFSAERLKGVDSTLKIQPAKLEDSAVYLCASSPNSGTLPGELFFGPGTRLTVL.

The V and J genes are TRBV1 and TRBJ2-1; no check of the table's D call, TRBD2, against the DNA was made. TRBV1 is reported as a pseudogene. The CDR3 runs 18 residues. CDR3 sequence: CTSSQKSVGGRAANEQFF. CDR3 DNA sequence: TGCACCAGCAGCCAAAAGAGTGTTGGCGGGAGGGCCGCAAATGAGCAGTTCTTC.

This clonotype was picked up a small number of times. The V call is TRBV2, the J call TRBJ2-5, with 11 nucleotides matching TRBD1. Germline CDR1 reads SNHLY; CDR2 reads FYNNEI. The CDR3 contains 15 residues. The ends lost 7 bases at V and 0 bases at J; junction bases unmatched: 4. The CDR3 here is CASIWDRGYQETQYF. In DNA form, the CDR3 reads TGTGCCAGCATTTGGGACAGGGGGTACCAAGAGACCCAGTACTTC.

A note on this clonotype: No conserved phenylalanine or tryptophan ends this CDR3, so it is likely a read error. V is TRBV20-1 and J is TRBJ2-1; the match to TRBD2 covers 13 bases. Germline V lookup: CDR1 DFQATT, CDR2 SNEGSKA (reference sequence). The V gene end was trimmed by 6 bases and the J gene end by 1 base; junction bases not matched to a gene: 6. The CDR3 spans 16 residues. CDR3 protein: CSASPTSGRSYNEQFL. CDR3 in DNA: TGCAGTGCCAGCCCGACTAGCGGGAGGTCCTACAATGAGCAGTTCCTC.

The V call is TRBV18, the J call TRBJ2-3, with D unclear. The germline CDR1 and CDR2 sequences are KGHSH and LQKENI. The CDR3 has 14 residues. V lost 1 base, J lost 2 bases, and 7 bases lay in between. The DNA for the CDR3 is TGTGCCAGCTCACCACGAAAAGCCACAGATACGCAGTATTTT. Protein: CASSPRKATDTQYF.